Below, 21 T cell receptor beta chains from the same sample are listed, as sequenced in a study of vaccination effects on CD4 cells after COVID-19. Antigen-specific CD4+ T cells were first expanded with viral peptide pools by the ViraFEST assay and only then sequenced. Once cultured for nine to ten days, the cells underwent separation to obtain CD4+ T cells. Clones were read by immunoSEQ multiplex PCR, and TCRdb kept only the in-frame ones, dropping some. The repertoire consists of approximately 30,000 clones, with about 66% occurring once and the leading ten covering 28%. Antigens for these TCRs are unknown. Specimen: CD4+ T cells from PBMCs cultured with HCoV-229E spike peptides, collected before COVID-19 vaccination. The receptors come from a human donor who received a COVID-19 vaccine.

This chain connects TRBV5-1 to TRBJ2-7; D remains ambiguous. With 0 bases removed from V and 7 bases from J, the gap between germline ends came to 5 bases. Germline V gives CDR1 SGHRS, CDR2 YFSETQ. The CDR3 contains 11 residues. CDR3: CASSLDREQYF. In nucleotides, the CDR3 is TGCGCCAGCAGCTTGGATCGGGAGCAGTACTTC.

The chain couples TRBV3-1 (or the pseudogene TRBV3-2) to TRBJ1-2; D gene ambiguous. Germline V gives CDR1 LGHDT, CDR2 YNNKEL (reference sequence). The germline V and J ends were trimmed by 4 bases and 4 bases, with 22 bases remaining between them. The CDR3 contains 17 residues. The CDR3 nucleotides are TGTGCCAGCAGCCCCTCTTGGGCCTTCCCCGGGAGCTATGGCTACACCTTC. As protein: CASSPSWAFPGSYGYTF.

At least ten counts were recorded for this clone. J is TRBJ1-2 and V is TRBV13; no clear D. Germline V gives CDR1 PRHDT, CDR2 FYEKMQ (reference sequence). CDR3 size: 13 residues. The V end was cut by 5 bases, the J end by 4 bases, with 11 bases between. CDR3 residues: CASSTDLTYGYTF. The CDR3 nucleotides are TGTGCCAGCAGCACCGACTTAACCTATGGCTACACCTTC.

This chain uses TRBV25-1 with TRBJ1-2; D gene unclear. V gave up 7 bases and J gave up 2 bases, with 5 bases separating them. The CDR3 loop spans 11 amino acids. Germline loops: CDR1 MGHDK, CDR2 SYGVNS. The DNA of the CDR3 is TGTGCCAGCACGGACAACTATGGCTACACCTTC. Translating gives CASTDNYGYTF.

The J gene is TRBJ2-3, the V gene TRBV7-3; 14 positions agree with TRBD2. There are 16 residues in the CDR3. Germline CDR1 and CDR2: SGHTA and FQGTGA. With V trimmed by 5 bases and J by 6 bases, 7 bases remained unmatched. Written as DNA, the CDR3 is TGTGCCAGCAGCCCCCGACTAGCGGGGGGGCCGGATACGCAGTATTTT. Protein sequence: CASSPRLAGGPDTQYF.

This chain links TRBV27 with TRBJ1-6; no firm D call. The CDR3 loop spans 13 amino acids. From germline, CDR1 is MNHEY and CDR2 SMNVEV (reference sequence). The V and J ends lost 6 bases and 12 bases respectively, with 15 bases between them. In DNA form, the CDR3 reads TGTGCCAGCAGAGGACCTACCAAGGGACCCCTCCACTTT. Its translation is CASRGPTKGPLHF.

The chain carries TRBV10-3 and TRBJ2-6; D may match TRBD1 or TRBD2 (5 bases each). The CDR3 length is 16 residues. Trimming removed 0 bases from V and 4 bases from J, with 10 bases in between. The V gene's germline CDR1 is ENHRY and CDR2 SYGVKD. The CDR3 sequence: CAISESHGAGANVLTF. The CDR3 DNA reads as TGTGCCATCAGTGAGTCTCACGGGGCCGGGGCCAACGTCCTGACTTTC.

The J gene is TRBJ2-7, the V gene TRBV11-2, with 8 positions matching TRBD1. Germline V CDR1 and CDR2: SGHAT, FQNNGV. V lost 1 base, J lost 2 bases, and 4 bases stayed unmatched. This CDR3 contains 15 residues. CDR3 region: CASSLAGQGTYEQYF. The CDR3 nucleotides are TGTGCCAGCAGCTTAGCCGGACAGGGCACCTACGAGCAGTACTTC.

J is TRBJ2-5 and V is TRBV5-1, with 10 bases fitting TRBD1. The V gene's germline CDR1 is SGHRS and CDR2 YFSETQ. CDR3 size: 15 residues. V trimming: 0 bases; J trimming: 4 bases; junction bases outside the gene matches: 3. The CDR3 reads CASSLGQGAGETQYF. In DNA form, the CDR3 reads TGCGCCAGCAGCTTGGGACAGGGGGCGGGAGAGACCCAGTACTTC.

The chain combines TRBV28 with TRBJ2-3, with a weak D call TRBD2 (6 bases). This CDR3 has 14 residues. With 6 bases removed from V and 0 bases from J, the gap between germline ends came to 10 bases. The germline CDR1 and CDR2 sequences are MDHEN and SYDVKM. The CDR3 protein is CASRSGTSTDTQYF. CDR3 coding DNA: TGTGCCAGCAGATCCGGGACTAGCACAGATACGCAGTATTTT.

This rearrangement joins TRBV5-6 to TRBJ2-7; D perhaps matches TRBD2 (6 bases). CDR1 and CDR2 from the germline V gene are SGHDT and YYEEEE. The CDR3 is made up of 15 amino acids. Trimming cost V 4 bases and J 0 bases, with 14 bases left between them. The CDR3 DNA is TGTGCCAGCAGCCCTCCGGAGGGGAACTCCTACGAGCAGTACTTC. Translating gives CASSPPEGNSYEQYF.

In its sample, this clone was seen a few times. This sequence joins TRBV27 and TRBJ2-1, with no clear D. This CDR3 has 11 residues. Germline V gene lookup returns CDR1 MNHEY and CDR2 SMNVEV (reference sequence). V gave up 7 bases and J gave up 1 base, with 2 bases separating them. CDR3 protein: CASTSYNEQFF. CDR3 DNA: TGTGCCAGCACTTCCTACAATGAGCAGTTCTTC.

The chain joins TRBV7-3 to TRBJ1-6; 9 bases are shared with TRBD1. The CDR3 spans 15 residues. The trim removed 5 bases at V and 7 bases at J, leaving 6 bases unmatched. The germline V gene has CDR1 SGHTA and CDR2 FQGTGA. The CDR3 loop reads CASSASGTGNSPLHF. The CDR3 region has the DNA TGTGCCAGCAGCGCCTCCGGGACAGGGAATTCACCCCTCCACTTT.

The CDR3 DNA sequence: TGTGCCAGCAGTTTATCGATGGGGCGGAGGCCTGAAGCTTTCTTT. Translated: CASSLSMGRRPEAFF. The chain carries TRBV27 and TRBJ1-1; tentatively, D is TRBD1 (5 bases). The CDR3 extends over 15 amino acids. CDR1 and CDR2 from the germline V gene are MNHEY and SMNVEV (reference sequence). The V and J ends lost 0 bases and 6 bases respectively, with 14 bases between them.

This chain uses TRBV27 with TRBJ2-5; D unclear. Germline lookup yields CDR1 MNHEY and CDR2 SMNVEV (reference sequence). Trimming left V 5 bases short and J 2 bases short, with 9 bases between. This CDR3 has 13 amino acids. The CDR3 loop reads CASSLLWQETQYF. CDR3 DNA: TGTGCCAGCAGTCTTCTTTGGCAAGAGACCCAGTACTTC.

This clone occurred a few times. The CDR3 DNA reads TGTGCCAGCAGTTTAGTGAGTAGGAATCAGCCCCAGCATTTT. Translation gives CASSLVSRNQPQHF. The chain has TRBV28 and TRBJ1-5; D ambiguous. The ends were cut back, 2 bases at V and 4 bases at J, with 9 bases in the middle. CDR1 and CDR2 from the germline V gene are MDHEN and SYDVKM. The CDR3 spans 14 residues.

The chain employs TRBV19 and TRBJ1-1, with 7 bases that match TRBD1. This CDR3 region has 12 residues. V dropped 5 bases and J dropped 7; count of bases not matched to a gene: 4. Germline assignment: CDR1 LNHDA and CDR2 SQIVND (reference sequence). CDR3 protein: CASSVYRGEAFF. CDR3 nucleotide sequence: TGTGCCAGTAGTGTCTACAGGGGTGAAGCTTTCTTT.

V gene TRBV28 combines with J gene TRBJ2-3; possible D gene TRBD2, 6 bases. This CDR3 has 15 residues. The germline V gene encodes CDR1 MDHEN and CDR2 SYDVKM. With 3 bases removed from V and 2 bases from J, the gap between germline ends came to 12 bases. CDR3 residues: CASSFSREVTDTQYF. CDR3 sequence (DNA): TGTGCCAGCAGTTTTAGCAGGGAGGTCACAGATACGCAGTATTTT.

The rearrangement joins TRBV18 to TRBJ1-5; D possibly corresponds to TRBD1 (5 bases). The CDR3 consists of 14 residues. V lost 6 bases to trimming and J lost 4 bases, with 13 bases between them. CDR1 KGHSH and CDR2 LQKENI come from the germline V gene. CDR3 amino acids: CASSLGVSNQPQHF. CDR3 coding DNA: TGTGCCAGCTCCCTGGGGGTCTCTAATCAGCCCCAGCATTTT.

The genes are TRBV28 and TRBJ1-3, with 9 bases identical to TRBD1. The V segment lost 6 bases and the J segment 2 bases; nucleotides outside the gene matches: 8. The CDR3 runs 16 residues. The V gene's germline CDR1 is MDHEN and CDR2 SYDVKM. CDR3 sequence: CASRLRDRVTGNTIYF. The CDR3 DNA reads TGTGCCAGCAGACTCCGGGACAGGGTGACTGGAAACACCATATATTTT. Full variable domain (outside the CDR3, taken from reference TRBV28 and TRBJ1-3): DVKVTQSSRYLVKRTGEKVFLECVQDMDHENMFWYRQDPGLGLRLIYFSYDVKMKEKGDIPEGYSVSREKKERFSLILESASTNQTSMYLCASRLRDRVTGNTIYFGEGSWLTVV.

The CDR3 region is CAWSSAGGLTDTQYF. The DNA of the CDR3 is TGTGCCTGGAGTTCAGCGGGAGGGCTCACAGATACGCAGTATTTT. The chain combines TRBV30 with TRBJ2-3, with 10 bases matching TRBD2. Unmatched junction bases numbered 4, after V lost 2 bases and J lost 2 bases. CDR1 is GTSNPN and CDR2 is SVGIG in the germline V gene (reference sequence). The CDR3 covers 15 residues.